The 5 T cell receptor beta chains given below trace back to one sample, sequenced in a study of T cell responses to AZD1222 COVID-19 vaccine. Clones were sequenced by immunoSEQ multiplex PCR, and TCRdb holds only the in-frame ones, with some missing. The sample gives some 150,000 clones, over 85% of which show up once; 2.6% is in the top ten. This sample comprised peripheral blood, obtained on day 0 of AZD1222 vaccination. Receptors were obtained from an adult in good health.

CDR3 region: CAWSVGQNTEAFF. The CDR3 DNA reads TGTGCCTGGAGTGTAGGGCAGAACACTGAAGCTTTCTTT. The rearrangement joins TRBV30 to TRBJ1-1; D uncertain. The CDR3 totals 13 residues. In germline, CDR1 is GTSNPN, CDR2 SVGIG (reference sequence). V lost 0 bases and J 1 base, leaving 6 bases between the germline ends.

This clone has just one count. The chain recombines TRBV4-2 with TRBJ2-7, with D tentatively TRBD2 (6 bases). Trimming removed 0 bases at V and 7 bases at J, with 7 bases between. Per the germline V gene, CDR1 is LGHNA and CDR2 is YNFKEQ. CDR3 length: 12 residues. The CDR3 loop reads CASSQDSGEQYF. The CDR3 DNA sequence: TGTGCCAGCAGCCAAGATAGCGGTGAGCAGTACTTC.

The chain couples TRBV3-1 (or the pseudogene TRBV3-2) to TRBJ2-7, with a weak D call TRBD2 (5 bases). V was clipped by 4 bases and J by 3 bases, with 13 bases between them. The CDR3 is 14 residues long. CDR1 is LGHDT and CDR2 is YNNKEL in the germline V gene (reference sequence). The CDR3 here is CASSRKATIYEQYF. The CDR3 region has the DNA TGTGCCAGCAGCCGAAAAGCGACTATCTACGAGCAGTACTTC.

The rearrangement joins TRBV29-1 to TRBJ2-1; D perhaps matches TRBD2 (5 bases). V dropped 1 base and J dropped 0 bases, with 10 bases sitting between them. This CDR3 has 15 amino acids. CDR1 and CDR2 from the germline V gene are SQVTM and ANQGSEA. In DNA, the CDR3 is TGCAGCGTTGAAGGACGACTAAGCTCCTACAATGAGCAGTTCTTC. Translated: CSVEGRLSSYNEQFF.

The rearrangement uses TRBV7-9 and TRBJ2-1; 13 bases map to TRBD2. This CDR3 has 13 residues. V lost 10 bases to trimming and J lost 6 bases; unmatched junction nucleotides: 3. CDR1 and CDR2 from the germline V gene are SEHNR and FQNEAQ (reference sequence). The CDR3, as DNA: TGTGCCAAAGGACTAGCGGGAGCCAATGAGCAGTTCTTC. It encodes CAKGLAGANEQFF.